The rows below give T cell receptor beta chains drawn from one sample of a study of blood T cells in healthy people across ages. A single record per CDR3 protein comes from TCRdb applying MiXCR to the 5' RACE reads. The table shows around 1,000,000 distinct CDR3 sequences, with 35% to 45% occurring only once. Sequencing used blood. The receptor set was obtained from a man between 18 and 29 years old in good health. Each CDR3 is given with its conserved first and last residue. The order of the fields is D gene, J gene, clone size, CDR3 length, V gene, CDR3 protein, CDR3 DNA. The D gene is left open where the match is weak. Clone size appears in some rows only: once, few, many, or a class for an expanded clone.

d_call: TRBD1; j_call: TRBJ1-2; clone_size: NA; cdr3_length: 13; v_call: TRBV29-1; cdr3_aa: CSVGEEGADGYTF; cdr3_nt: TGCAGCGTTGGAGAAGAGGGGGCCGATGGCTACACCTTC
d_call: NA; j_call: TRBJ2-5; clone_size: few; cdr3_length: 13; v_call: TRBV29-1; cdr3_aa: CSIHGVSAETQYF; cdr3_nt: TGCAGCATCCACGGCGTCTCGGCGGAGACCCAGTACTTC
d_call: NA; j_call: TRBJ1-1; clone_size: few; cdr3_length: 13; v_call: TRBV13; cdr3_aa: CASSLGRESEAFF; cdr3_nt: TGTGCCAGCAGCTTAGGGAGGGAGTCTGAAGCTTTCTTT
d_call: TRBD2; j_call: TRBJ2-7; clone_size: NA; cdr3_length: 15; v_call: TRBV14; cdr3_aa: CASSQPTSGGLEQYF; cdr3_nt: TGTGCCAGCAGCCAACCGACTAGCGGGGGCCTCGAGCAGTACTTC
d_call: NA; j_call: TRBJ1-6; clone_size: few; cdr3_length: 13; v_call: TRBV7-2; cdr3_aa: CASSFDRDSPLHF; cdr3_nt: TGTGCCAGCAGCTTCGACAGAGATTCACCCCTCCACTTT
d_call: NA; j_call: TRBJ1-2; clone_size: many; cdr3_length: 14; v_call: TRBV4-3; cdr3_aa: CASSQDSQVDGYTF; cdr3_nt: TGCGCCAGCAGCCAAGATAGCCAGGTCGATGGCTACACCTTC
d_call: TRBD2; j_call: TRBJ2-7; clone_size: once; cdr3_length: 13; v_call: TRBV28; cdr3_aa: CAVSPGPRGGQYF; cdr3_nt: TGTGCCGTATCGCCGGGACCTCGGGGGGGTCAGTACTTC
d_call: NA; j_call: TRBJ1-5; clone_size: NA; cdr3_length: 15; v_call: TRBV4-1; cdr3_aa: CASSQDGGGSQPQHF; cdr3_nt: TGCGCCAGCAGCCAAGATGGGGGTGGAAGTCAGCCCCAGCATTTT
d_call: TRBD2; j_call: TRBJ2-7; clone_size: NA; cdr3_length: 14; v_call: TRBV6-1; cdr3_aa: CASSDFAGGYEQYF; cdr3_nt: TGTGCCAGCAGTGATTTTGCGGGGGGCTACGAGCAGTACTTC
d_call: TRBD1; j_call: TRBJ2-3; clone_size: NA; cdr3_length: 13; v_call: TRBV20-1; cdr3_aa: CSATGQGKDTQYF; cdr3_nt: TGCAGTGCTACTGGACAGGGTAAAGATACGCAGTATTTT
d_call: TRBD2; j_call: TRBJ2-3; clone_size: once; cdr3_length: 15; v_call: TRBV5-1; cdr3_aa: CASSLERGKADTQYF; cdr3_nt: TGCGCCAGCAGCTTGGAGCGGGGTAAGGCAGATACGCAGTATTTT
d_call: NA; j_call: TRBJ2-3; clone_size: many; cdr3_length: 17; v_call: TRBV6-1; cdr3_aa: CASSEWPTASSTDTQYF; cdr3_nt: TGTGCCAGCAGTGAATGGCCCACAGCATCTAGCACAGATACGCAGTATTTT
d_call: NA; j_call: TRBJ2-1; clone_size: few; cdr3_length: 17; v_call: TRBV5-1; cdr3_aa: CASSMLGLFRGSDEQFF; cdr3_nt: TGCGCCAGCAGCATGCTTGGGCTATTTCGGGGTTCGGATGAGCAGTTCTTC
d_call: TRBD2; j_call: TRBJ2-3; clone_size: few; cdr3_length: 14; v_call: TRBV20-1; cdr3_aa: CSARRVAGSVTQYF; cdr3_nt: TGCAGTGCTCGGAGGGTAGCGGGCTCAGTCACGCAGTATTTT
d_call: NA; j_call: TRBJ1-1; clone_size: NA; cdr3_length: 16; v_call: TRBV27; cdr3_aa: CASSWDGVGMNTEAFF; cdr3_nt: TGTGCCAGCAGTTGGGATGGGGTGGGGATGAACACTGAAGCTTTCTTT
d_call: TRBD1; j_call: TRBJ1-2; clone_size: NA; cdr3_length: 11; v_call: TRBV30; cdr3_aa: CAWGQGGGYTF; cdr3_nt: TGTGCCTGGGGACAGGGGGGTGGCTACACCTTC
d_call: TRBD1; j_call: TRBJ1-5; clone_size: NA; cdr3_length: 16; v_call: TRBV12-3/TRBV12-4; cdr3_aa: CASSHFRGDGNQPQHF; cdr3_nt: TGTGCCAGCAGTCACTTCAGGGGGGATGGCAATCAGCCCCAGCATTTT
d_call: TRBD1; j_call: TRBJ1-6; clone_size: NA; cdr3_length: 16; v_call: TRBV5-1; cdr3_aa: CASSLSPDRVNSPLHF; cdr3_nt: TGCGCCAGCAGCTTGTCGCCTGACAGGGTTAATTCACCCCTCCACTTT
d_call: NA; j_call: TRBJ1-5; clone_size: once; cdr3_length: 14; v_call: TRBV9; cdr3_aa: CASSVGSRGPPQHF; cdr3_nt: TGTGCCAGCAGCGTAGGATCGAGGGGTCCGCCCCAGCATTTT
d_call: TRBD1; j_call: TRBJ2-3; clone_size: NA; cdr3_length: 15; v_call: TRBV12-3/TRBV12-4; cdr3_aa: CASSSRDRVVGTQYF; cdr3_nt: TGTGCCAGCAGTTCCCGGGACAGGGTTGTGGGTACGCAGTATTTT
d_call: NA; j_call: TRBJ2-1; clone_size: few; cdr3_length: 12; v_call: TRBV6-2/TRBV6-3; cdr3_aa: CASSPGLLEQFF; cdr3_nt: TGTGCCAGCAGCCCAGGACTACTCGAGCAGTTCTTC
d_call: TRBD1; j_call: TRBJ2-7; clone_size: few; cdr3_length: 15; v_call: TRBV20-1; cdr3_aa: CSVAVGTVISYEQYF; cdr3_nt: TGCAGTGTTGCTGTGGGGACAGTGATCTCCTACGAGCAGTACTTC
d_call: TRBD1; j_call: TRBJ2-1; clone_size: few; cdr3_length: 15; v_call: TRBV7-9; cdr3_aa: CASSEPGQGSNEQFF; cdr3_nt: TGTGCCAGCAGCGAGCCGGGACAGGGATCCAATGAGCAGTTCTTC
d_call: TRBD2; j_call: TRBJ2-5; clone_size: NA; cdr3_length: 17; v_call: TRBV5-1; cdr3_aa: CASSVGLAGVSQETQYF; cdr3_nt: TGCGCCAGCAGCGTGGGACTAGCGGGCGTTTCACAAGAGACCCAGTACTTC
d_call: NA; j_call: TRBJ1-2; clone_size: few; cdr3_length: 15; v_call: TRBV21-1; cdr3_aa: CASSYTGDPDYGYTF; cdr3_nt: TGTGCCAGCAGCTATACAGGGGATCCCGACTATGGCTACACCTTC
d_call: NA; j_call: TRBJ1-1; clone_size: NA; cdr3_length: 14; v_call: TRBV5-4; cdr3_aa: CASSLRQEVPEAFF; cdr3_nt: TGTGCCAGCAGCTTGCGCCAGGAGGTCCCTGAAGCTTTCTTT
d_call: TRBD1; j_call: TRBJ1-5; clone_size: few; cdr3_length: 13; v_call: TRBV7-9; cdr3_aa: CGPGTGNNQPQHF; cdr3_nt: TGTGGCCCGGGGACAGGGAACAATCAGCCCCAGCATTTT
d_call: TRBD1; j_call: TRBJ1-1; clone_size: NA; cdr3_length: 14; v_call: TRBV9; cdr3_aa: CASSGGDRGTEVFF; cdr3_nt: TGTGCCAGCAGCGGAGGAGACAGGGGCACTGAAGTTTTCTTT
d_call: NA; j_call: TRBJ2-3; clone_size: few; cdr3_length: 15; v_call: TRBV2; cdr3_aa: CASSDPGTRTDTQYF; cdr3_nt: TGTGCCAGCAGTGATCCTGGCACGCGCACAGATACGCAGTATTTT